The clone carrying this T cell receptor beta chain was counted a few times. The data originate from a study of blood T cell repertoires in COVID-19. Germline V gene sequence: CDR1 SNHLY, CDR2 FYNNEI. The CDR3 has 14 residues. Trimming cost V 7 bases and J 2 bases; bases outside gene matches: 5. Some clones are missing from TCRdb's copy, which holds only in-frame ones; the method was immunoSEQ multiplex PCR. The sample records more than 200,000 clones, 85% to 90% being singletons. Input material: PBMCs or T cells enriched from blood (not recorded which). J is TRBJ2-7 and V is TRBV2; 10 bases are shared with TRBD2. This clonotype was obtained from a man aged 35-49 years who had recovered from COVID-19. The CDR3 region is CASTERGGPYEQYF. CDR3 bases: TGTGCCAGCACGGAGCGGGGGGGCCCCTACGAGCAGTACTTC.